These 23 T cell receptor beta chains originate from one sample sequenced in a study of T cells after yellow fever vaccination. MiXCR was run by TCRdb on the 5' RACE reads, yielding one entry per CDR3 protein. The data contain 310,000 or so distinct CDR3 sequences, more than 3% of them singletons. The sample here was PBMCs, taken on the day of the yellow fever booster vaccination. All receptors derive from a man younger than 35 who received the YFV17D yellow fever vaccine.

The V and J genes are TRBV29-1 and TRBJ2-3; perhaps TRBD1 as D (7 bases). CDR1 and CDR2 from the germline V gene are SQVTM and ANQGSEA. Trimming stripped 7 bases from V and 0 bases from J, with 17 bases between. The CDR3 has 15 amino acids. For the CDR3, the DNA is TGCAGCGCTGCGGGACAGTCTTTTAGCACAGATACGCAGTATTTT. It is translated as CSAAGQSFSTDTQYF.

This clonotype was seen repeatedly, ten times or more. This chain uses TRBV6-2 or TRBV6-3 with TRBJ2-7; D uncertain. V lost 2 bases and J 3 bases, leaving 5 bases between the germline ends. The V gene's germline CDR1 is MNHEY and CDR2 SVGEGT. The CDR3 totals 12 residues. The DNA for the CDR3 is TGTGCCAGCAGTTACGGTCTCTACGAGCAGTACGTC. Its translation is CASSYGLYEQYV.

This clonotype was detected many times. The J gene is TRBJ2-3, the V gene TRBV7-2; 8 bases line up with TRBD2. The CDR3 loop spans 15 amino acids. The V gene end was trimmed by 4 bases and the J gene end by 3 bases; junction bases not matched to a gene: 6. Germline CDR1 is SGHTA and CDR2 is FQGNSA. DNA for the CDR3: TGTGCCAGCAGCTCAAGACTAGCGTTAACAGATACGCAGTATTTT. Protein sequence: CASSSRLALTDTQYF.

This clonotype was seen more than once but under ten times. The V and J genes are TRBV7-9 and TRBJ2-1; D call uncertain. The CDR3 is 14 residues long. Germline V CDR1 and CDR2: SEHNR, FQNEAQ (reference sequence). V dropped 0 bases and J dropped 5 bases, with 8 bases sitting between them. CDR3 sequence: CASSLASGDNEQFF. CDR3 in DNA: TGTGCCAGCAGCTTAGCATCAGGCGACAATGAGCAGTTCTTC.

This clonotype was detected ten times or more. The chain has TRBV5-1 and TRBJ2-3; the D call may be TRBD1 or TRBD2 (5 bases each). V gave up 3 bases and J gave up 1 base, with 9 bases separating them. The CDR3 is 14 amino acids. CDR1 is SGHRS, CDR2 YFSETQ, per germline. The CDR3 region is CASSSGPGTDTQYF. DNA of the CDR3: TGCGCCAGCAGCTCGGGACCAGGCACAGATACGCAGTATTTT.

This clonotype was found many times. The V gene is TRBV20-1, the J gene TRBJ2-3; D is unclear. V lost 1 base and J lost 2, with 4 bases in between. Germline loops: CDR1 DFQATT, CDR2 SNEGSKA (reference sequence). This CDR3 is built from 12 residues. CDR3: CSARVPTDTQYF. CDR3 coding DNA: TGCAGTGCTAGAGTGCCCACAGATACGCAGTATTTT.

This clonotype occurred many times. The chain joins TRBV7-9 to TRBJ1-4; the D is unclear. The CDR3 is 12 residues long. Germline V CDR1 and CDR2: SEHNR, FQNEAQ (reference sequence). Trimming removed 5 bases from V and 6 bases from J, with 7 bases in between. The CDR3 protein is CASSAEYEKLFF. CDR3 DNA sequence: TGTGCCAGCAGCGCGGAGTATGAAAAACTGTTTTTT. Full variable domain (rest looked up from reference TRBV7-9 and TRBJ1-4): DTGVSQNPRHKITKRGQNVTFRCDPISEHNRLYWYRQTLGQGPEFLTYFQNEAQLEKSRLLSDRFSAERPKGSFSTLEIQRTEQGDSAMYLCASSAEYEKLFFGSGTQLSVL.

The V gene is TRBV19, the J gene TRBJ2-7; D is unresolved. Germline lookup yields CDR1 LNHDA and CDR2 SQIVND (reference sequence). This CDR3 spans 13 amino acids. V lost 4 bases to trimming and J lost 7 bases, with 14 bases between them. CDR3 bases: TGTGCCAGTAGTAGGACGGTGGTTGGGGAGCAGTACGTC. Its translation is CASSRTVVGEQYV.

This clonotype was recorded many times. The V and J genes are TRBV5-1 and TRBJ1-1; D remains ambiguous. CDR1 and CDR2 from the germline V gene are SGHRS and YFSETQ. V was clipped by 4 bases and J by 6 bases, with 19 bases between them. The length of the CDR3 is 15 residues. In DNA, the CDR3 is TGCGCCAGCAGCCTCGATGCCGCGGGGTCGGCTGAAGCTTTCTTT. This codes for CASSLDAAGSAEAFF. Full variable domain (missing parts from reference TRBV5-1 and TRBJ1-1): KAGVTQTPRYLIKTRGQQVTLSCSPISGHRSVSWYQQTPGQGLQFLFEYFSETQRNKGNFPGRFSGRQFSNSRSEMNVSTLELGDSALYLCASSLDAAGSAEAFFGQGTRLTVV.

V is TRBV11-2 and J is TRBJ2-2; TRBD1 matches at 12 bases. The CDR3 is made up of 19 amino acids. The J segment lost 6 bases and the V segment lost 0 bases, leaving 11 bases of the junction unmatched. In germline, CDR1 is SGHAT, CDR2 FQNNGV. The CDR3: CASSLDRIPGQGAPGELFF. The CDR3 DNA follows: TGTGCCAGCAGCTTAGATAGGATACCGGGACAGGGGGCCCCCGGGGAGCTGTTTTTT.

DNA of the CDR3: TGTGCCAGCAGCTTTCGACAGGGGGCCCAGCCCCAGCATTTT. Encoded protein: CASSFRQGAQPQHF. The V call is TRBV7-2, the J call TRBJ1-5; 10 nucleotides align to TRBD1. CDR1 is SGHTA, CDR2 FQGNSA, per germline. The CDR3 sequence is 14 residues long. Trimming cost V 3 bases and J 7 bases; bases outside gene matches: 3.

The gene calls are TRBV7-2 and TRBJ2-1; the D gene could be TRBD1 or TRBD2 (6 bases each). The ends were cut back, 2 bases at V and 10 bases at J, with 18 bases in the middle. The CDR3 is made up of 15 amino acids. CDR1 and CDR2 (germline): SGHTA, FQGNSA. CDR3 DNA sequence: TGTGCCAGCAGCTTACTCGGGGGCCCGTTGGGGGAGCAGTTCTTC. Its translation is CASSLLGGPLGEQFF.

This clonotype was seen many times. This sequence joins TRBV7-9 and TRBJ1-2, with 8 positions matching TRBD1. From germline, CDR1 is SEHNR and CDR2 FQNEAQ (reference sequence). After removal of 1 base from V and 8 bases from J, the junction contained 6 bases not matched to a gene. This CDR3 contains 14 residues. The CDR3 protein is CASSLVSGGAGYTF. The CDR3 nucleotides are TGTGCCAGCAGCTTAGTTTCAGGGGGCGCCGGCTACACCTTC. The entire variable domain, with the rest obtained from reference TRBV7-9 and TRBJ1-2, is as follows: DTGVSQNPRHKITKRGQNVTFRCDPISEHNRLYWYRQTLGQGPEFLTYFQNEAQLEKSRLLSDRFSAERPKGSFSTLEIQRTEQGDSAMYLCASSLVSGGAGYTFGSGTRLTVV.

A remark on this clonotype: This could be a read error, since a much larger clone is one nucleotide away. This sequence joins TRBV5-1 and TRBJ1-2, with 8 bases lining up with TRBD1. J gave up 5 bases and V 4 bases, and 10 bases lay outside the gene matches. The CDR3 spans 15 residues. Germline V gene data show CDR1 as SGHRS and CDR2 as YFSETQ. The CDR3 loop is CASSTAGGIGYGYTF. Here the CDR3 DNA reads TGCGCCAGCAGCACCGCAGGGGGCATCGGGTATGGCTACACCTTC.

This clonotype was found a few times. The gene calls are TRBV29-1 and TRBJ1-1; weak D call: TRBD1 (5 bases). This CDR3 is 15 amino acids long. The ends were cut back, 0 bases at V and 1 base at J, with 12 bases in the middle. The germline gives CDR1 SQVTM, CDR2 ANQGSEA. The CDR3 bases are TGCAGCGTTGAAGATTCAGGGTTGGAGAACACTGAAGCTTTCTTT. This codes for CSVEDSGLENTEAFF.

J is TRBJ1-2 and V is TRBV7-2, with 8 bases lining up with TRBD1. With V trimmed by 1 base and J by 5 bases, 6 bases remained unmatched. Germline V gene sequence: CDR1 SGHTA, CDR2 FQGNSA. The CDR3 runs 15 residues. CDR3 nucleotide sequence: TGTGCCAGCAGCTTAGGCCCGGGACAGGTGTATGGCTACACCTTC. Its protein product is CASSLGPGQVYGYTF. Full variable domain (outside the CDR3, taken from reference TRBV7-2 and TRBJ1-2): GAGVSQSPSNKVTEKGKDVELRCDPISGHTALYWYRQSLGQGLEFLIYFQGNSAPDKSGLPSDRFSAERTGGSVSTLTIQRTQQEDSAVYLCASSLGPGQVYGYTFGSGTRLTVV.

This clonotype was seen at least ten times. The J gene is TRBJ2-5, the V gene TRBV27; tentatively, D is TRBD2 (5 bases). Trimming pared 4 bases from V and 1 base from J, leaving 13 bases between. Germline CDR1 reads MNHEY; CDR2 reads SMNVEV (reference sequence). This CDR3 is built from 15 residues. The CDR3 loop reads CASSSRGPAQETQYF. CDR3 bases: TGTGCCAGCAGTTCCCGCGGGCCAGCCCAAGAGACCCAGTACTTC.

This clonotype was counted ten times or more. V gene TRBV5-1 combines with J gene TRBJ2-3, with D possibly being TRBD2 (5 bases). This CDR3 is 15 amino acids long. Trimming cost V 1 base and J 6 bases, with 15 bases left between them. Germline assignment: CDR1 SGHRS and CDR2 YFSETQ. For the CDR3, the DNA is TGCGCCAGCAGCTTGTTCGGGGAAAGAGGGGATACGCAGTATTTT. Translation gives CASSLFGERGDTQYF.

The chain uses TRBV19 and TRBJ2-3; 10 bases line up with TRBD2. V lost 7 bases, J lost 3 bases, and 10 bases stayed unmatched. CDR3 length equals 16 residues. Per germline, CDR1 LNHDA and CDR2 SQIVND (reference sequence). The CDR3 nucleotides are TGTGCCAGTACCCCGAGCGGGGGGGCAGAAACAGATACGCAGTATTTT. Translation: CASTPSGGAETDTQYF.

For this clonotype: With a much larger clone just one base away, this may be a read error. The chain links TRBV6-5 to TRBJ1-1; D remains unclear. Trimming took off 4 bases at V and 4 bases at J, with 7 bases between the two ends. This CDR3 has 12 residues. In germline, CDR1 is MNHEY, CDR2 SVGAGI. The CDR3 is CASSFGSTEAFF. The CDR3 bases are TGTGCCAGCAGTTTCGGGTCCACTGAAGCTTTCTTT.

The CDR3 region has the DNA TGTGCCAGCAGCGACTACCTAGATAACTATGGCTACACCTTC. Amino acids: CASSDYLDNYGYTF. The chain has TRBV7-2 and TRBJ1-2, with unresolved D. This CDR3 spans 14 amino acids. In germline, CDR1 is SGHTA, CDR2 FQGNSA. V lost 5 bases, J lost 1 base, and 11 bases lay in between.

Ten or more counts support this clonotype. The chain joins TRBV29-1 to TRBJ2-2, with 8 bases lining up with TRBD1. The CDR3 loop spans 14 amino acids. Trimming at V came to 7 bases and at J to 6 bases, leaving 10 bases not matched to a gene. Germline V gene sequence: CDR1 SQVTM, CDR2 ANQGSEA. The CDR3, as DNA: TGCAGCGCTCAACCACAACAGGGGGCCGGGGAGCTGTTTTTT. Translating gives CSAQPQQGAGELFF.

V usage is TRBV7-3 and J usage is TRBJ2-3; D remains ambiguous. The ends were cut back, 2 bases at V and 4 bases at J, with 10 bases in the middle. This CDR3 has 14 residues. The germline CDR1 and CDR2 sequences are SGHTA and FQGTGA. The CDR3 DNA sequence: TGTGCCAGCAGCTTAGCCAGTGGAGCAGATACGCAGTATTTT. This gives the protein CASSLASGADTQYF.